Listed below are T cell receptor beta chains from one sample, sequenced in a study of cytomegalovirus exposure and HLA in healthy donors. Sequencing was performed with immunoSEQ multiplex PCR; in TCRdb, only in-frame clones are kept and a portion is missing. This table holds around 100,000 clones, around 76% found once. Sequencing was done on a sample of PBMCs. Every receptor here comes from a woman aged 60 to 75 in good health and CMV-seropositive. Both conserved end residues are part of each CDR3. A D gene is named only where the DNA matches it firmly. Size tells how often a clone was seen (once, few, many) or the class of an expanded clone, and some rows leave it out.

j_gene: TRBJ1-3; v_gene: TRBV5-6; abundance: -; len: 16; d_gene: -; CDR3nt: TGTGCCAGCAGCTTGGATGAGGGGGTAACTGGAAACACCATATATTTT; CDR3aa: CASSLDEGVTGNTIYF
j_gene: TRBJ2-7; v_gene: TRBV4-1; abundance: -; len: 14; d_gene: -; CDR3nt: TGCGCCAGCAGACCTTCGGAGGGGCCCTACGAGCAGTACTTC; CDR3aa: CASRPSEGPYEQYF
j_gene: TRBJ1-4; v_gene: TRBV6-6; abundance: few; len: 13; d_gene: -; CDR3nt: TGTGCCAGCAGGGGCGCAACTAATGAAAAACTGTTTTTT; CDR3aa: CASRGATNEKLFF
j_gene: TRBJ1-1; v_gene: TRBV27; abundance: -; len: 16; d_gene: TRBD1; CDR3nt: TGTGCCAGCAGTCCGTTGACAGGGGCCGACAACACTGAAGCTTTCTTT; CDR3aa: CASSPLTGADNTEAFF
j_gene: TRBJ2-7; v_gene: TRBV6-5; abundance: -; len: 15; d_gene: -; CDR3nt: TGTGCCAGCAGTTACTCAGCAGGGGCGGGCCACGAGCAGTACTTC; CDR3aa: CASSYSAGAGHEQYF
j_gene: TRBJ2-5; v_gene: TRBV7-7; abundance: -; len: 15; d_gene: TRBD1; CDR3nt: TGTGCTAGCAGCGTGGGGACAGGAGTAGGAGAGACCCAGTACTTC; CDR3aa: CASSVGTGVGETQYF
j_gene: TRBJ2-1; v_gene: TRBV27; abundance: -; len: 13; d_gene: TRBD1; CDR3nt: TGTGCCAGCAGCTTAACAGGGGCTGGGGAGCAGTTCTTC; CDR3aa: CASSLTGAGEQFF
j_gene: TRBJ2-1; v_gene: TRBV30; abundance: -; len: 17; d_gene: TRBD2; CDR3nt: TGTGCCTGGAGTGACGGGATACTAGCGGGAGGGTCCGATGAGCAGTTCTTC; CDR3aa: CAWSDGILAGGSDEQFF
j_gene: TRBJ1-3; v_gene: TRBV14; abundance: -; len: 16; d_gene: TRBD1; CDR3nt: TGTGCCAGCAGCCCAGCAAAAGGGACAGGGAGAATCGCCATATATTTT; CDR3aa: CASSPAKGTGRIAIYF
j_gene: TRBJ1-1; v_gene: TRBV15; abundance: -; len: 16; d_gene: TRBD1; CDR3nt: TGTGCCACCAGCAGAGACCACGGACAGGTGAACACTGAAGCTTTCTTT; CDR3aa: CATSRDHGQVNTEAFF